This paragraph reports one T cell receptor beta chain. The data belong to a study of shared clonotypes between healthy human individuals. Measured with immunoSEQ multiplex PCR; TCRdb has only the in-frame clones, and not every one. The table includes 660,000 or so clones, about 95% detected once. Only CD45RO-negative cells positively selected for CCR7 counted as naive CD8 cells, so terminally differentiated effector memory CD45RA+ cells were excluded. The sequence derives from a woman aged 25 to 39 in good health. Specimen: naive CD8+ T cells sorted from blood.

Here the CDR3 DNA reads TGCAGCGGGACGGGACAAGAAAACACCGGGGAGCTGTTTTTT. Translated, it gives CSGTGQENTGELFF. The V and J genes are TRBV29-1 and TRBJ2-2; the D gene is possibly TRBD1 (6 bases). CDR3 size: 14 residues. The V gene's germline CDR1 is SQVTM and CDR2 ANQGSEA. Trimming shortened V by 7 bases and J by 2 bases, and 14 bases separated the two germline ends.